These 20 T cell receptor beta chains share one sample of origin, sequenced in a study of T cell responses to AZD1222 COVID-19 vaccine. Assay: immunoSEQ multiplex PCR; the TCRdb copy retains only in-frame clones and omits some. The data show some 140,000 clones, about 87% seen once. The material sequenced was peripheral blood, taken on day 0 of AZD1222 vaccination. Receptors were obtained from an adult in good health.

The V gene is TRBV2, the J gene TRBJ1-5, with D perhaps TRBD1 (6 bases). The germline V gene encodes CDR1 SNHLY and CDR2 FYNNEI. Deletions cut 6 bases from V and 6 bases from J, with 12 bases between. This CDR3 has 13 amino acids. The CDR3 nucleotides are TGTGCCAGCAGAGCGGGGGCAGGTCAGCCCCAGCATTTT. Its protein product is CASRAGAGQPQHF.

This clone was observed once. The chain uses TRBV3-1 (or the pseudogene TRBV3-2) and TRBJ2-1, with a possible D match to TRBD2 (7 bases). CDR1 and CDR2 from the germline V gene are LGHDT and YNNKEL (reference sequence). V lost 4 bases and J 9 bases, leaving 13 bases between the germline ends. The CDR3 runs 13 residues. As DNA, the CDR3 is TGTGCCAGCAGCCCCGGGGGGCCGGGTGAGCAGTTCTTC. Amino acid sequence: CASSPGGPGEQFF.

This sequence joins TRBV5-1 and TRBJ2-3; D is unclear. Per the germline V gene, CDR1 is SGHRS and CDR2 is YFSETQ. The length of the CDR3 is 13 residues. Deletions cut 4 bases from V and 2 bases from J, with 8 bases between. The DNA of the CDR3 is TGCGCCAGCAGCCTGGAACTCACAGATACGCAGTATTTT. Translated, it gives CASSLELTDTQYF.

The genes are TRBV6-5 and TRBJ1-2; D is uncertain. V lost 6 bases and J 4 bases, leaving 6 bases between the germline ends. In germline, CDR1 is MNHEY, CDR2 SVGAGI. The CDR3 totals 11 residues. The CDR3 DNA reads TGTGCCAGCAGAAATACCTATGGCTACACCTTC. This gives the protein CASRNTYGYTF.

The rearrangement joins TRBV7-8 to TRBJ1-1; no reliable D call. Between the trimmed V and J ends, which lost 5 bases and 0 bases, there was a span of 10 bases. The germline CDR1 and CDR2 sequences are SGHVS and FQNEAQ. CDR3 length: 14 residues. CDR3 DNA sequence: TGTGCCAGCAGCCTGCAGCAAGTGAACACTGAAGCTTTCTTT. Its protein product is CASSLQQVNTEAFF.

This chain links TRBV25-1 with TRBJ1-2; D unclear. CDR1 and CDR2 from the germline V gene are MGHDK and SYGVNS. CDR3 size: 12 residues. Trimming stripped 3 bases from V and 0 bases from J, with 2 bases between. The CDR3 is CASSETNYGYTF. DNA for the CDR3: TGTGCCAGCAGTGAGACTAACTATGGCTACACCTTC.

This chain connects TRBV28 to TRBJ2-2, with a weak D call TRBD2 (5 bases). V was pared by 6 bases and J by 1 base, with 9 bases between. The CDR3 runs 14 residues. Germline V gives CDR1 MDHEN, CDR2 SYDVKM. The CDR3 nucleotides read TGTGCCAGCAGGATCGGAGGGAACACCGGGGAGCTGTTTTTT. Translated, it gives CASRIGGNTGELFF.

The chain carries TRBV6-2 or TRBV6-3 and TRBJ1-1; D is ambiguous. Germline CDR1 is MNHEY and CDR2 is SVGEGT. Trimming took 0 bases from V and 8 from J, leaving 13 bases between them. The CDR3 loop spans 14 amino acids. The DNA of the CDR3 is TGTGCCAGCAGTTACTCGAGGGCCTACCCCGAAGCTTTCTTT. Protein sequence: CASSYSRAYPEAFF.

This rearrangement joins TRBV19 to TRBJ1-3, with a possible D match to TRBD1 (5 bases). The CDR3 has 16 residues. Germline V gene sequence: CDR1 LNHDA, CDR2 SQIVND (reference sequence). The germline V and J ends were trimmed by 4 bases and 0 bases, with 13 bases remaining between them. The DNA of the CDR3 is TGTGCCAGTAGTAGGGGGACCTCTTACTCTGGAAACACCATATATTTT. It yields the protein CASSRGTSYSGNTIYF.

This clone was seen more than once but under ten times. This chain connects TRBV6-5 to TRBJ2-3; weak D call: TRBD1 (6 bases). V lost 10 bases and J lost 2, with 16 bases in between. Germline V gene sequence: CDR1 MNHEY, CDR2 SVGAGI. The CDR3 totals 14 residues. CDR3 sequence: CATRGERHTDTQYF. CDR3 bases: TGTGCCACCAGGGGCGAGAGGCACACAGATACGCAGTATTTT.

The chain uses TRBV29-1 and TRBJ1-1; D gene ambiguous. CDR1 SQVTM and CDR2 ANQGSEA come from the germline V gene. V was trimmed by 2 bases and J by 5 bases, leaving 12 bases between them. This CDR3 contains 13 residues. CDR3 nucleotide sequence: TGCAGCGTTGAAAAGGGATGGGGAACTGAAGCTTTCTTT. It yields the protein CSVEKGWGTEAFF.

The genes are TRBV25-1 and TRBJ2-1, with a possible D match to TRBD2 (6 bases). Trimming took off 6 bases at V and 3 bases at J, with 15 bases between the two ends. The V gene's germline CDR1 is MGHDK and CDR2 SYGVNS. The CDR3 is made up of 15 amino acids. The CDR3 DNA sequence: TGTGCCAGCAGGGGGGACGGGGGACGCTACAATGAGCAGTTCTTC. Translation: CASRGDGGRYNEQFF.

The rearrangement uses TRBV25-1 and TRBJ2-7; D tentatively fits TRBD1 or TRBD2 (6 bases each). The CDR3 covers 14 residues. Trimming shortened V by 7 bases and J by 0 bases, and 13 bases separated the two germline ends. Per germline, CDR1 MGHDK and CDR2 SYGVNS. In DNA form, the CDR3 reads TGTGCCAGCAACCCTCGGGGGCGCTCCTACGAGCAGTACTTC. It yields the protein CASNPRGRSYEQYF.

The rearrangement uses TRBV2 and TRBJ1-5, with a possible D match to TRBD1 (5 bases). CDR1 and CDR2 from the germline V gene are SNHLY and FYNNEI. The V end was cut by 4 bases, the J end by 1 base, with 11 bases between. CDR3 length: 15 amino acids. CDR3 loop: CASSADSGSNQPQHF. In DNA, the CDR3 is TGTGCCAGCAGTGCCGACAGTGGGAGCAATCAGCCCCAGCATTTT.

The V and J genes are TRBV28 and TRBJ1-2; no clear D gene. The ends were cut back, 2 bases at V and 8 bases at J, with 15 bases in the middle. Germline values: CDR1 MDHEN, CDR2 SYDVKM. The length of the CDR3 is 14 residues. The CDR3 loop reads CASSLEMELTGYTF. The CDR3 DNA sequence: TGTGCCAGCAGTTTAGAGATGGAACTCACGGGCTACACCTTC.

This clone was observed a single time. This chain joins TRBV29-1 and TRBJ1-2; possible D gene TRBD1, 6 bases. CDR3 length: 11 residues. V was cut by 8 bases and J by 5 bases, with 12 bases left in between. Germline assignment: CDR1 SQVTM and CDR2 ANQGSEA. As DNA, the CDR3 is TGCAGCCTCCGGGACACTTATGGCTACACCTTC. Translated, it gives CSLRDTYGYTF.

V and J are TRBV5-4 and TRBJ2-1; possible D gene TRBD1, 5 bases. CDR3 size: 11 residues. Germline CDR1 SGHNT, CDR2 YYREEE (reference sequence). V was shortened by 6 bases and J by 9 bases, with 10 bases between the two germline ends. The CDR3 DNA reads TGTGCCAGCACCTCAGACAGTGAGCAGTTCTTC. Its translation is CASTSDSEQFF.

This clone was recorded at least ten times. The rearrangement joins TRBV5-1 to TRBJ2-1; D call uncertain. Germline V gene data show CDR1 as SGHRS and CDR2 as YFSETQ. Deletions cut 0 bases from V and 2 bases from J, with 3 bases between. The CDR3 runs 13 residues. DNA of the CDR3: TGCGCCAGCAGCTTGGGGGCCTACAATGAGCAGTTCTTC. Translation gives CASSLGAYNEQFF.

The chain uses TRBV27 and TRBJ2-5, with D possibly TRBD2 on 5 matching bases. In germline, CDR1 is MNHEY, CDR2 SMNVEV (reference sequence). V lost 8 bases, J lost 5 bases, and 18 bases lay in between. CDR3 length equals 14 residues. The DNA of the CDR3 is TGTGCCAGCCTTCTTAGCGCTACGCTTGAGACCCAGTACTTC. Protein: CASLLSATLETQYF.

This clone was found a few times. The chain carries TRBV11-2 and TRBJ1-1; D is unresolved. This CDR3 spans 15 amino acids. Germline CDR1 and CDR2: SGHAT and FQNNGV. Trimming removed 1 base from V and 1 base from J, with 10 bases in between. CDR3 loop: CASSLGSTGNTEAFF. The CDR3 DNA reads as TGTGCCAGCAGCTTAGGATCAACTGGGAACACTGAAGCTTTCTTT.